One sample yielded the 26 T cell receptor beta chains listed below, sequenced in a study of T cell responses to AZD1222 COVID-19 vaccine. Method: immunoSEQ multiplex PCR; TCRdb's copy keeps in-frame clones and lacks some. The sample has over 150,000 clones; roughly 88% are singletons. The sample here was peripheral blood, taken 28 days after the second AZD1222 dose. The receptors were sampled from an adult who received the AZD1222 COVID-19 vaccine.

The chain couples TRBV7-9 to TRBJ1-4; D is perhaps TRBD1 (5 bases). Germline CDR1 is SEHNR and CDR2 is FQNEAQ (reference sequence). This CDR3 has 15 amino acids. Trimming left V 2 bases short and J 5 bases short, with 12 bases between. The CDR3 DNA sequence: TGTGCCAGCAGCTTATGGGGGTTTGGAAATGAAAAACTGTTTTTT. This codes for CASSLWGFGNEKLFF.

The chain carries TRBV30 and TRBJ2-5; a weak D match, TRBD2 (6 bases). V was clipped by 0 bases and J by 4 bases, with 9 bases between them. Germline CDR1 reads GTSNPN; CDR2 reads SVGIG (reference sequence). This CDR3 comprises 13 residues. The chain's CDR3 is CAWSVLEGETQYF. CDR3 nucleotides: TGTGCCTGGAGTGTCTTGGAGGGAGAGACCCAGTACTTC.

V gene TRBV30 combines with J gene TRBJ2-7, with D unclear. This CDR3 contains 13 residues. CDR1 and CDR2 from the germline V gene are GTSNPN and SVGIG (reference sequence). Trimming shortened V by 0 bases and J by 4 bases, and 10 bases separated the two germline ends. CDR3 region: CAWSVSSQYEQYF. The CDR3 DNA reads as TGTGCCTGGAGTGTATCCTCCCAATACGAGCAGTACTTC.

The rearrangement links TRBV19 to TRBJ2-6; D remains ambiguous. Germline-derived CDR1 and CDR2 are LNHDA and SQIVND (reference sequence). The ends were cut back, 9 bases at V and 0 bases at J, with 0 bases in the middle. The CDR3 runs to 11 residues. CDR3 DNA: TGTGCCAGCTCTGGGGCCAACGTCCTGACTTTC. Its translation is CASSGANVLTF.

The chain has TRBV11-2 and TRBJ2-7; TRBD1 agrees at 8 bases. Trimming removed 1 base from V and 7 bases from J; junction bases left unmatched: 6. The CDR3 sequence is 14 residues long. Germline assignment: CDR1 SGHAT and CDR2 FQNNGV. The CDR3 coding sequence is TGTGCCAGCAGCTTAGCCGGGACAGGTAAAGAGCAGTACTTC. Translation gives CASSLAGTGKEQYF.

The DNA for the CDR3 is TGTGCCACCCACTACTCCGGGACAGGGGATCAGCCCCAGCATTTT. Amino acid sequence: CATHYSGTGDQPQHF. V and J are TRBV10-3 and TRBJ1-5; 10 positions agree with TRBD1. The J segment lost 5 bases and the V segment lost 10 bases, leaving 11 bases of the junction unmatched. The CDR3 length is 15 residues. Germline lookup yields CDR1 ENHRY and CDR2 SYGVKD.

V usage is TRBV9 and J usage is TRBJ2-7, with D possibly TRBD1 on 6 matching bases. Germline V gene data show CDR1 as SGDLS and CDR2 as YYNGEE. The CDR3 spans 15 residues. With 1 base removed from V and 4 bases from J, the gap between germline ends came to 15 bases. CDR3 bases: TGTGCCAGCAGCGTAATACCAGGGGCAGCGTACGAGCAGTACTTC. It encodes CASSVIPGAAYEQYF.

The V and J genes are TRBV6-5 and TRBJ1-1, with D unresolved. V was clipped by 8 bases and J by 1 base, with 11 bases between them. The CDR3 is 13 residues long. Germline values: CDR1 MNHEY, CDR2 SVGAGI. CDR3 DNA sequence: TGTGCCAGCTTGATCACGGCGAACACTGAAGCTTTCTTT. This sequence encodes CASLITANTEAFF.

The gene calls are TRBV30 and TRBJ1-4; 12 bases are shared with TRBD1. CDR3 length: 13 amino acids. CDR1 is GTSNPN, CDR2 SVGIG, per germline (reference sequence). Trimming took 5 bases from V and 10 from J; bases not matched to a gene: 5. The CDR3 loop is CAWGTGGLGKLFF. The CDR3 region has the DNA TGTGCCTGGGGGACAGGGGGCCTCGGAAAACTGTTTTTT.

V usage is TRBV5-1 and J usage is TRBJ1-6, with D possibly TRBD1 on 5 matching bases. The CDR3 has 14 residues. Trimming took off 1 base at V and 6 bases at J, with 8 bases between the two ends. CDR1 and CDR2 from the germline V gene are SGHRS and YFSETQ. The CDR3 coding sequence is TGCGCCAGCAGCTTGTCCGGGGGTAATTCACCCCTCCACTTT. Translation: CASSLSGGNSPLHF.

V is TRBV5-1 and J is TRBJ2-7; the D gene is possibly TRBD1 (5 bases). Trimming shortened V by 4 bases and J by 3 bases, and 20 bases separated the two germline ends. Per the germline V gene, CDR1 is SGHRS and CDR2 is YFSETQ. This CDR3 contains 16 residues. CDR3: CASSPPPPTVFYEQYF. The CDR3 coding sequence is TGCGCCAGCAGCCCCCCGCCGCCGACAGTCTTCTACGAGCAGTACTTC.

The V and J genes are TRBV6-5 and TRBJ2-3; possible D gene TRBD2, 7 bases. The CDR3 covers 16 residues. Looked up from germline, CDR1 is MNHEY and CDR2 is SVGAGI. Trimming took 2 bases from V and 1 from J, leaving 13 bases between them. The DNA for the CDR3 is TGTGCCAGCAGTTACCCGAGGGGGGGCCGCACAGATACGCAGTATTTT. Its translation: CASSYPRGGRTDTQYF.

DNA for the CDR3: TGTGCCAGCCGCCGCTACCCGAACAATGAGCAGTTCTTC. Translated, it gives CASRRYPNNEQFF. This sequence joins TRBV7-3 and TRBJ2-1; D gene ambiguous. Germline loops: CDR1 SGHTA, CDR2 FQGTGA. V lost 8 bases to trimming and J lost 5 bases, with 13 bases between them. The CDR3 covers 13 residues.

The CDR3, as DNA: TGTGCCAGCACCTCGGCGGGAGGCACTGAAGCTTTCTTT. Amino acid sequence: CASTSAGGTEAFF. The rearrangement uses TRBV6-5 and TRBJ1-1; no clear D gene. There are 13 residues in the CDR3. Germline loops: CDR1 MNHEY, CDR2 SVGAGI. Trimming left V 7 bases short and J 4 bases short, with 13 bases between.

The V gene is TRBV7-9, the J gene TRBJ1-4; D is uncertain. Trimming removed 5 bases from V and 0 bases from J, with 16 bases in between. Germline V gives CDR1 SEHNR, CDR2 FQNEAQ (reference sequence). The CDR3 runs to 17 residues. This chain's CDR3 is CASSEPKERPTNEKLFF. The CDR3 DNA is TGTGCCAGCAGCGAACCCAAGGAGAGGCCAACTAATGAAAAACTGTTTTTT.

This chain links TRBV4-1 with TRBJ2-1, with a possible D match to TRBD2 (5 bases). CDR1 is MGHRA and CDR2 is YSYEKL in the germline V gene. V gave up 1 base and J gave up 9 bases, with 10 bases separating them. This CDR3 is built from 13 residues. Here the CDR3 reads CASSQGERAEQFF. The CDR3 DNA follows: TGCGCCAGCAGCCAAGGAGAGAGGGCTGAGCAGTTCTTC.

This chain connects TRBV4-2 to TRBJ2-7, with D maybe TRBD2 (5 bases). Germline loops: CDR1 LGHNA, CDR2 YNFKEQ. The length of the CDR3 is 14 residues. V was pared by 5 bases and J by 0 bases, with 11 bases between. The CDR3 DNA follows: TGTGCCAGCAGCGGAGGTTCCGCCTCCTACGAGCAGTACTTC. Its translation: CASSGGSASYEQYF.

The sample holds a few counts of this clone. The J gene is TRBJ1-6, the V gene TRBV12-3 or TRBV12-4; D gene unclear. V lost 6 bases and J lost 8, with 8 bases in between. This CDR3 region has 12 residues. The CDR3 DNA is TGTGCCAGCAGCGATGCCTATTCACCCCTCCACTTT. Its protein is CASSDAYSPLHF.

The CDR3 bases are TGTGCCAGTAGTATAATTCAGGCGACACGAGGGGACACCATATATTTT. Translation gives CASSIIQATRGDTIYF. The rearrangement joins TRBV19 to TRBJ1-3; possible D gene TRBD1, 5 bases. The CDR3 runs to 16 residues. V was clipped by 2 bases and J by 8 bases, with 19 bases between them. Germline V gene data show CDR1 as LNHDA and CDR2 as SQIVND (reference sequence).

The chain employs TRBV19 and TRBJ2-7, with 7 positions matching TRBD1. This CDR3 is 15 amino acids long. Germline lookup yields CDR1 LNHDA and CDR2 SQIVND (reference sequence). The J segment lost 1 base and the V segment lost 3 bases, leaving 6 bases of the junction unmatched. In nucleotides, the CDR3 is TGTGCCAGTAGTATGGGACAGCCTTTTTCCTACGAGCAGTACTTC. Its protein is CASSMGQPFSYEQYF.

In DNA form, the CDR3 reads TGTGCCAGCAGCTTAGCGGTGGCCACTGAAGCTTTCTTT. Its translation: CASSLAVATEAFF. The chain couples TRBV7-9 to TRBJ1-1; D is ambiguous. V gave up 0 bases and J gave up 4 bases, with 6 bases separating them. CDR1 and CDR2 (germline): SEHNR, FQNEAQ (reference sequence). The CDR3 has 13 residues.

The gene calls are TRBV20-1 and TRBJ2-5; the D is unclear. CDR3 length: 12 residues. Germline loops: CDR1 DFQATT, CDR2 SNEGSKA (reference sequence). Trimming stripped 6 bases from V and 0 bases from J, with 8 bases between. CDR3 sequence (DNA): TGCAGTGCGAGTACCTACCAAGAGACCCAGTACTTC. Its protein is CSASTYQETQYF.

The genes are TRBV6-6 and TRBJ1-1, with 9 positions matching TRBD1. Per the germline V gene, CDR1 is MNHNY and CDR2 is SVGAGI (reference sequence). V was pared by 6 bases and J by 3 bases, with 8 bases of the junction left unmatched. CDR3 size: 15 residues. CDR3 nucleotides: TGTGCCAGCAGGCGACCGGGACAGGGCTACACTGAAGCTTTCTTT. It encodes CASRRPGQGYTEAFF.

V usage is TRBV12-3 or TRBV12-4 and J usage is TRBJ1-1; D is unresolved. V lost 4 bases, J lost 4 bases, and 10 bases lay in between. The CDR3 totals 13 residues. CDR3 sequence: CASSSGRGTEAFF. The CDR3 nucleotides are TGTGCCAGCAGTTCTGGACGAGGCACTGAAGCTTTCTTT.

V gene TRBV12-5 combines with J gene TRBJ1-3; D is perhaps TRBD1 (5 bases). CDR1 and CDR2 (germline): LGHNT, FRNRAP. Trimming removed 2 bases from V and 0 bases from J, with 11 bases in between. The length of the CDR3 is 16 residues. For the CDR3, the DNA is TGTGCTAGTGGTTTGCCCAGGGAACGCTCTGGAAACACCATATATTTT. Amino acid sequence: CASGLPRERSGNTIYF.

This clone was counted once. CDR3 loop: CASSLPGGREAFF. The CDR3 DNA reads TGTGCCAGCAGTTTGCCCGGGGGGCGTGAAGCTTTCTTT. This chain joins TRBV6-5 and TRBJ1-1, with TRBD1 as a possible D gene (6 bases). The CDR3 extends over 13 amino acids. In germline, CDR1 is MNHEY, CDR2 SVGAGI. V was cut by 4 bases and J by 7 bases, with 13 bases left in between.